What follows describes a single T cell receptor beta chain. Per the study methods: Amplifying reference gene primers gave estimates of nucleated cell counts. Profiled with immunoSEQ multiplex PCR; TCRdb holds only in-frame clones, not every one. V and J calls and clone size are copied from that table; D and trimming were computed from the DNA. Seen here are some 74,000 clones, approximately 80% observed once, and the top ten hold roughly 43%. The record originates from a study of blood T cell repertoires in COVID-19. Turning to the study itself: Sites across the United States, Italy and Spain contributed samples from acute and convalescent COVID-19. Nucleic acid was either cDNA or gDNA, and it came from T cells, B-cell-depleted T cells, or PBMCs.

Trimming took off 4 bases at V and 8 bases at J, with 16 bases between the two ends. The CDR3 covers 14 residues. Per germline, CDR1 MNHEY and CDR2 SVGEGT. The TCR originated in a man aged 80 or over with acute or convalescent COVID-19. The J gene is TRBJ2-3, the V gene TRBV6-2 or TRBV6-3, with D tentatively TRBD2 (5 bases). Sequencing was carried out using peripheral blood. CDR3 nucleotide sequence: TGTGCCAGCAGTTTGGGTGGGAGCGTTCGTACGCAGTATTTT. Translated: CASSLGGSVRTQYF.